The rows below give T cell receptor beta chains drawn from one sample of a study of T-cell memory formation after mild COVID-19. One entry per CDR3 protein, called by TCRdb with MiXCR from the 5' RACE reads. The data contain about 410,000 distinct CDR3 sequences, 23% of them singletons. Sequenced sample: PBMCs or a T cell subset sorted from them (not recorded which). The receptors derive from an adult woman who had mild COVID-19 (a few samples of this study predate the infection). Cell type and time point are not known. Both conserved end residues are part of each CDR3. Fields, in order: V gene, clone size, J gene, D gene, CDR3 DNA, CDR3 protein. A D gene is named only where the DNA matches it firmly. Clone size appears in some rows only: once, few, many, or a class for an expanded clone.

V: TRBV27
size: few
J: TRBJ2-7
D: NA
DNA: TGTGCCAGCAGTTTAAAGGGGCTCTCCTCCTACGAGCAGTACTTC
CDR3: CASSLKGLSSYEQYF

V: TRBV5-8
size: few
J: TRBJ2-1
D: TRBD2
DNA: TGTGCCAGCAGCTTGCGGTTTAGCGGGGTGGGCAATGAGCAGTTCTTC
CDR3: CASSLRFSGVGNEQFF

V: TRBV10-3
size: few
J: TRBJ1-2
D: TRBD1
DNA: TGTGCCATCAGTGACTGGGACAGCCCTAAACTTTATGGCTACACCTTC
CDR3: CAISDWDSPKLYGYTF

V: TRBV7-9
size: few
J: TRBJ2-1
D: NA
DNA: TGTGCCAGCAGCTTAGGAGGGGTCCTTACCTACAATGAGCAGTTCTTC
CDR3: CASSLGGVLTYNEQFF

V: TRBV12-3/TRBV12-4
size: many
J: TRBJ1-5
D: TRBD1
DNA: TGTGCCAGCGTGGGACAGGCAGGGCAGCCCCAGCATTTT
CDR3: CASVGQAGQPQHF

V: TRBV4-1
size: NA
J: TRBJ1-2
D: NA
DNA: TGCGCCAGCAGGGCGTCAAATGGCTACACCTTC
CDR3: CASRASNGYTF

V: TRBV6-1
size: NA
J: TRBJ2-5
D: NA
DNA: TGTGCCAGCAGTTCCTTTACGGCAGGAACAGAGACCCAGTACTTC
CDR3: CASSSFTAGTETQYF

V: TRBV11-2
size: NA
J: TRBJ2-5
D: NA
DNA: TGTGCCAGCAGCTCTAGGGCGGAGCCCAGATGGGAGACCCAGTACTTC
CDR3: CASSSRAEPRWETQYF

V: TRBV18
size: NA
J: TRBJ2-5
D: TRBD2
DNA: TGTGCCAGCTCACCGGGGACTATTAAGACCCAGTACTTC
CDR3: CASSPGTIKTQYF

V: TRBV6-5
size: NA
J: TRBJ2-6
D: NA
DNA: TGTGCCAGCAGTTCGTGGGGACCGAACGCGGGGGCCAACGTCCTGACTTTC
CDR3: CASSSWGPNAGANVLTF

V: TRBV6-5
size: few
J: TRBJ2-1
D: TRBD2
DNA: TGTGCCAGCAGTGGCACTAGCGGAGGCTACAATGAGCAGTTCTTC
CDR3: CASSGTSGGYNEQFF

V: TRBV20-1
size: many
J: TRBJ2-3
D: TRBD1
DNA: TGCAGTGCTATTTCCGACAGGGGGACAGATACGCAGTATTTT
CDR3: CSAISDRGTDTQYF

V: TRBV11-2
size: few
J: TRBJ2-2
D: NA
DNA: TGTGCCAGCAGCATAGGAGGGAACGGGGAGCTGTTTTTT
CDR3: CASSIGGNGELFF

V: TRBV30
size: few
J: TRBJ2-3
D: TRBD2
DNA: TGTGCCTGGAGTGTACTAGCGGGGGCCGCCGCTAGCACAGATACGCAGTATTTT
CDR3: CAWSVLAGAAASTDTQYF

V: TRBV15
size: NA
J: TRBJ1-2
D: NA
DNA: TGTGCCACCAGCACCCCCCGGGGGATGCCCACCTTC
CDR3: CATSTPRGMPTF

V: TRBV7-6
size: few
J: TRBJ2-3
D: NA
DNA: TGTGCCAGCAGCCCGGTCCGCAGGCGTTTATCCACAGATACGCAGTATTTT
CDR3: CASSPVRRRLSTDTQYF

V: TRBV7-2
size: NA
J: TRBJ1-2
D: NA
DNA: TGTGCCAGCAGCTTAGATCCAGGGCTCTATGGCTACACCTTC
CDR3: CASSLDPGLYGYTF

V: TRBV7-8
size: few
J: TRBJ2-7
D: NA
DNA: TGTGCCAGCGGCCGCAGGGACTCCTACGAGCAGTACTTC
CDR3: CASGRRDSYEQYF

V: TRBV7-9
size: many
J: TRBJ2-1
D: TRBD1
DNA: TGTGCCAGCAGAGCGGGACAGGGGAGGAATGAGCAGTTCTTC
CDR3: CASRAGQGRNEQFF

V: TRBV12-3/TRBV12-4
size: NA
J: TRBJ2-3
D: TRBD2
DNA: TGTGCCAGCAGTTTAGTACCTAGCGGGGTTTCTACGCAGTATTTT
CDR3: CASSLVPSGVSTQYF

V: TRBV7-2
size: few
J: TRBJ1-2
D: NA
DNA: TGTGCCAGCAGCTCTTTTCGCACGGGAGGCACGCACACCTTC
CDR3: CASSSFRTGGTHTF

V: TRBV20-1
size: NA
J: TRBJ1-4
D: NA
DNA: TGCAGTGCTAGAGGACAGGTCGGCGCTAATGAAAAACTGTTTTTT
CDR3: CSARGQVGANEKLFF

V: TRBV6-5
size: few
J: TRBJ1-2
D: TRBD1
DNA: TGTGCCAGCAGTTCCCCCCGGGACAGCGGCTACACCTTC
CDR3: CASSSPRDSGYTF

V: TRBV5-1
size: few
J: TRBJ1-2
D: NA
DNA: TGCGCCAGCAGCTCCGGGACACTTAACTATGGCTACACCTTC
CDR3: CASSSGTLNYGYTF

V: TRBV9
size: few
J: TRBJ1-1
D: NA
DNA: TGTGCCAGCAGCGTAATTGGGGCGGACATTAAAGCTTTCTTT
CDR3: CASSVIGADIKAFF

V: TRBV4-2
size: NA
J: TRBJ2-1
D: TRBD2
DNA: TGTGCCAGCAGCCAAGAAGCTAGCGGGCAGAAGCAGTTCTTC
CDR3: CASSQEASGQKQFF

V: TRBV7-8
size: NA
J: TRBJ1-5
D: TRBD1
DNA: TGTGCCAGCAGCCCAGGGGGGTTTGGTGGCCAGCCCCAGCATTTT
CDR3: CASSPGGFGGQPQHF

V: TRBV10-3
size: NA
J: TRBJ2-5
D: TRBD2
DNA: TGTGCCATCAGTGATCGGGGACTACCCCAAGAGACCCAGTACTTC
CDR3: CAISDRGLPQETQYF

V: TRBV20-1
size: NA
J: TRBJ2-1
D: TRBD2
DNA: TGCAGTGCTAGAGATTTACTAGCGGTCTCCTACAATGAGCAGTTCTTC
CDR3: CSARDLLAVSYNEQFF

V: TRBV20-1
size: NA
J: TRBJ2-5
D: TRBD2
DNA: TGCAGTGCTAGACCCTTGAGAGGGAGGGCCGTCGGGGAGACCCAGTACTTC
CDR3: CSARPLRGRAVGETQYF

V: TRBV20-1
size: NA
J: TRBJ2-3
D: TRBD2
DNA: TGCAGTGCTTATAGCGGGGGCAAAGATACGCAGTATTTT
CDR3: CSAYSGGKDTQYF

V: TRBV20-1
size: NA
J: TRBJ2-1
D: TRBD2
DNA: TGCAGTGCTAGACCTTATCTCGGGAGGGCTAACTCAATACGTTACAATGAGCAGTTCTTC
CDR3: CSARPYLGRANSIRYNEQFF

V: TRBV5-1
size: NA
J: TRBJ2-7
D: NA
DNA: TGCGCCAGCAGCACCCGCGGGGACAGTTCATTAGAGCAGTACTTC
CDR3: CASSTRGDSSLEQYF

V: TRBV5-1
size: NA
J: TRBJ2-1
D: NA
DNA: TGCGCCAGCAGCTTGGGTTTTGGTAGCGGCGGCTCCTACAATGAGCAGTTCTTC
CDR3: CASSLGFGSGGSYNEQFF

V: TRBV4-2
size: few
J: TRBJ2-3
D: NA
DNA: TGTGCCAGCAGCCAACTATCGGCACAGAGCACAGATACGCAGTATTTT
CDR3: CASSQLSAQSTDTQYF

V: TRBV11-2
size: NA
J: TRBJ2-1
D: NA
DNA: TGTGCCAGCAGCTTGAGGTACGGGGAGCGCCTAAACAATGAGCAGTTCTTC
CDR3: CASSLRYGERLNNEQFF

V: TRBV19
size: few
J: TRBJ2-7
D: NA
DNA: TGTGCCAGTACTCCCGTGGGGGGCGGATACGAGCAGTACTTC
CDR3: CASTPVGGGYEQYF

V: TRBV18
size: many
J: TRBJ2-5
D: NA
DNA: TGCGCCAGCAGCCCGCCGGGACACCAAGAGACCCAGTACTTC
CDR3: CASSPPGHQETQYF

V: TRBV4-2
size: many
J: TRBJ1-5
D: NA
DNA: TGTGCCAGCAGCCCCACCCCCGGCGCAATGGATAGCAATCAGCCCCAGCATTTT
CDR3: CASSPTPGAMDSNQPQHF

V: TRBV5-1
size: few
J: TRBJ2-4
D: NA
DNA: TGCGCCAGCAGCTTGGCGGGGTCGGTCAAAAACATTCAGTACTTC
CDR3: CASSLAGSVKNIQYF

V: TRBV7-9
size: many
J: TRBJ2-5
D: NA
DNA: TGTGCCAGCAGCGATGGTGAGACCCAGTACTTC
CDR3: CASSDGETQYF

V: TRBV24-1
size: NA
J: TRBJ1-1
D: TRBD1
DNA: TGTGCCACCAGTGATGGGACAGGGATCACTGAAGCTTTCTTT
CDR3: CATSDGTGITEAFF

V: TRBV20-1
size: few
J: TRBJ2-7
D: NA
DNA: TGCAGTGCTAGAGATCCTCTCCGGGGCGGAACCTACGAGCAGTACTTC
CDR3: CSARDPLRGGTYEQYF

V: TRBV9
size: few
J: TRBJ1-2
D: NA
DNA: TGTGCCAGCAGCGTAGATGGGATTGTCGGTCATGGCTACACCTTC
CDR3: CASSVDGIVGHGYTF

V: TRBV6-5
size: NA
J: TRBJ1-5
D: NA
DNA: TGTGCCAGCAGTGCCCGGGGCCACAATCAGCCCCAGCATTTT
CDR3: CASSARGHNQPQHF

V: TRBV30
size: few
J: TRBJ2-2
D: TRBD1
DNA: TGTGCCTGGAGTTTCGGGACAGGGGGCCTCGGGGAGCTGTTTTTT
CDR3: CAWSFGTGGLGELFF

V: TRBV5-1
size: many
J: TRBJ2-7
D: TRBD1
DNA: TGCGCCAGCACCACAGGGGATAATGTGCGGCAGTACTTC
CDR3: CASTTGDNVRQYF

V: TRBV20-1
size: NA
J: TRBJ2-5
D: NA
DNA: TGCAGTGCCCCGCTAGGTGACGAGATCCAGTACTTC
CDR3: CSAPLGDEIQYF

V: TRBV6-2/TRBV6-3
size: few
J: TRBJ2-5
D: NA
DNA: TGTGCCAGCAGTTACGCCGGGGATCCGAAAGAGACCCAGTACTTC
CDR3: CASSYAGDPKETQYF

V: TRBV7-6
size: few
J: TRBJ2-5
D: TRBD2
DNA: TGTGCCAGCAGCTACAGACTAGCCGAGACCCAGTACTTC
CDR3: CASSYRLAETQYF

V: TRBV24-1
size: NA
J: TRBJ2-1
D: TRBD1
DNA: TGTGCCACCAGCTCACAGGGGGTCAATGAGCAGTTCTTC
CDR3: CATSSQGVNEQFF

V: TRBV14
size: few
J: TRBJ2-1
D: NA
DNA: TGTGCCAGCAGCCAAGGGCCCTCCACCTACAATGAGCAGTTCTTC
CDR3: CASSQGPSTYNEQFF

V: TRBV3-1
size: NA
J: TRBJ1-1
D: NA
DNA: TGTGCCAGCGGGACGGGGACCGGGAACACTGAAGCTTTCTTT
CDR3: CASGTGTGNTEAFF

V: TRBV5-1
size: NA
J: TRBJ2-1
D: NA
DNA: TGCGCCAGCACCGATTCCAGAGGCCATGAGCAGTTCTTC
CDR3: CASTDSRGHEQFF

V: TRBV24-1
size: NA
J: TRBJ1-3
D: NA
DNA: TGTGCCACCAGTGACACCACTCGGGAGACCATATATTTT
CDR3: CATSDTTRETIYF

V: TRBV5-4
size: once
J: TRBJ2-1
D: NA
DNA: TGTGCCAGCAGCTTGGAACTAAGTAATGAGCAGTTCTTC
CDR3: CASSLELSNEQFF